This entry lists 25 T cell receptor beta chains sequenced from one sample in a study of preoperative IRX-2 immunotherapy in early breast cancer. Sequenced by immunoSEQ multiplex PCR; TCRdb stores in-frame clones only, minus some. The sample shows over 55,000 clones, around 94% of them seen only once. Treatment indicated: preoperative locoregional IRX-2 cytokine immunotherapy. This sample was obtained from a patient treated with IRX-2 immunotherapy. These receptors all stem from a human donor with breast cancer.

This clone has only a few counts. V and J are TRBV7-9 and TRBJ1-2, with 9 nucleotides matching TRBD1. The trim removed 5 bases at V and 4 bases at J, leaving 5 bases unmatched. This CDR3 has 14 residues. The germline gives CDR1 SEHNR, CDR2 FQNEAQ (reference sequence). The CDR3: CASSPGQGGYGYTF. CDR3 DNA: TGTGCCAGCAGCCCGGGACAGGGTGGCTATGGCTACACCTTC.

This chain uses TRBV6-5 with TRBJ1-6; 7 bases agree with TRBD1. CDR3 length: 15 residues. V was clipped by 0 bases and J by 7 bases; unmatched bases: 3. Germline CDR1 is MNHEY and CDR2 is SVGAGI. This CDR3 is CASSYSTGWNSPLHF. Written as DNA, the CDR3 is TGTGCCAGCAGTTACTCGACAGGGTGGAATTCACCCCTCCACTTT.

This clone was picked up one time. CDR3 sequence (DNA): TGCGCCAGCAGCCCACGGGGCCTCTCCTACGAGCAGTACTTC. This gives the protein CASSPRGLSYEQYF. The chain has TRBV5-1 and TRBJ2-7, with D perhaps given as TRBD1 or TRBD2 (5 bases each). Germline V gene data show CDR1 as SGHRS and CDR2 as YFSETQ. This CDR3 contains 14 residues. V lost 4 bases and J lost 0, with 11 bases in between.

The rearrangement joins TRBV27 to TRBJ1-1; the D gene is possibly TRBD1 (6 bases). The germline V gene encodes CDR1 MNHEY and CDR2 SMNVEV (reference sequence). The germline V and J ends were trimmed by 6 bases and 3 bases, with 11 bases remaining between them. The CDR3 consists of 13 residues. CDR3 loop: CASRDRRDTEAFF. The CDR3 DNA follows: TGTGCCAGCAGGGACAGAAGAGACACTGAAGCTTTCTTT.

This chain uses TRBV7-2 with TRBJ1-1; no reliable D call. Germline CDR1 is SGHTA and CDR2 is FQGNSA. This CDR3 spans 14 amino acids. The V end lost 5 bases, the J end lost 5 bases, and 15 bases lay between the germline ends. CDR3 in amino acids: CASSTTRVVTEAFF. Written as DNA, the CDR3 is TGTGCCAGCAGCACAACTAGGGTTGTAACTGAAGCTTTCTTT.

The CDR3 bases are TGCGCCAGCAGCCAAGGGACAGGGGTCGATTATAATTCACCCCTCCACTTT. Amino acid sequence: CASSQGTGVDYNSPLHF. The V and J genes are TRBV4-3 and TRBJ1-6; 9 bases line up with TRBD1. This CDR3 spans 17 amino acids. V gave up 1 base and J gave up 4 bases; unmatched junction bases: 5. The V gene's germline CDR1 is LGHNA and CDR2 YSLEER.

The DNA of the CDR3 is TGTGCCAGCAGCTTAGCTTCATGGGAGGGTGGCTACACCTTC. Translation: CASSLASWEGGYTF. This sequence joins TRBV7-2 and TRBJ1-2; D is unresolved. Trimming removed 0 bases at V and 7 bases at J, with 12 bases between. The CDR3 loop spans 14 amino acids. Germline V CDR1 and CDR2: SGHTA, FQGNSA.

The chain employs TRBV19 and TRBJ1-1; 7 nucleotides line up with TRBD1. Trimming cost V 6 bases and J 5 bases; bases outside gene matches: 3. Germline V gene sequence: CDR1 LNHDA, CDR2 SQIVND (reference sequence). This CDR3 comprises 12 residues. In nucleotides, the CDR3 is TGTGCCAGTAGGACACAGGGGACTGAAGCTTTCTTT. It yields the protein CASRTQGTEAFF.

The chain couples TRBV18 to TRBJ2-2, with D perhaps matching TRBD1 (5 bases). The CDR3 is 14 amino acids. Germline V gene lookup returns CDR1 KGHSH and CDR2 LQKENI. The V and J ends lost 4 bases and 7 bases respectively, with 13 bases between them. This chain's CDR3 is CASSQTVNGGELFF. Here the CDR3 DNA reads TGTGCCAGCTCACAGACAGTAAACGGCGGGGAGCTGTTTTTT.

The chain joins TRBV7-3 to TRBJ2-5; either TRBD1 or TRBD2 may fit D (5 bases each). Germline assignment: CDR1 SGHTA and CDR2 FQGTGA. Trimming took off 2 bases at V and 1 base at J, with 14 bases between the two ends. The CDR3 extends over 16 amino acids. The DNA for the CDR3 is TGTGCCAGCAGCTTATCGGGGCTTCTGGGCCAAGAGACCCAGTACTTC. This translates into CASSLSGLLGQETQYF.

A few counts support this clone. The rearrangement joins TRBV28 to TRBJ1-5; D gene ambiguous. The V and J ends lost 6 bases and 11 bases respectively, with 11 bases between them. The germline V gene has CDR1 MDHEN and CDR2 SYDVKM. This CDR3 region has 11 residues. DNA of the CDR3: TGTGCCAGCAGATCCGCTCTGGCCCAGCATTTT. Its protein is CASRSALAQHF.

The chain employs TRBV14 and TRBJ1-1; D remains ambiguous. The CDR3 sequence is 13 residues long. Germline V gene lookup returns CDR1 SGHDN and CDR2 FVKESK. V was shortened by 1 base and J by 2 bases, with 5 bases between the two germline ends. CDR3 loop: CASSQGSNTEAFF. CDR3 bases: TGTGCCAGCAGCCAAGGGAGCAACACTGAAGCTTTCTTT.

The chain has TRBV29-1 and TRBJ2-7, with D possibly TRBD1 on 6 matching bases. Germline loops: CDR1 SQVTM, CDR2 ANQGSEA. V lost 4 bases, J lost 0 bases, and 13 bases lay in between. The CDR3 has 14 amino acids. The CDR3 DNA is TGCAGCGTTGGGGGACATGAGTTCTCCTACGAGCAGTACTTC. Protein: CSVGGHEFSYEQYF.

This chain links TRBV7-9 with TRBJ1-2, with 7 bases matching TRBD1. V lost 4 bases, J lost 4 bases, and 9 bases stayed unmatched. The CDR3 has 15 amino acids. The V gene's germline CDR1 is SEHNR and CDR2 FQNEAQ (reference sequence). CDR3 residues: CASSSRGGASYGYTF. The CDR3 nucleotides are TGTGCCAGCAGCTCCAGGGGGGGAGCGAGCTATGGCTACACCTTC.

The chain employs TRBV14 and TRBJ1-1; possible D gene TRBD1, 5 bases. CDR3 length equals 17 residues. V lost 1 base, J lost 1 base, and 16 bases lay in between. Germline V CDR1 and CDR2: SGHDN, FVKESK. As DNA, the CDR3 is TGTGCCAGCAGCCAAGGACTGCCCGGACATTGGAACACTGAAGCTTTCTTT. Amino acid sequence: CASSQGLPGHWNTEAFF. The complete variable domain, with remaining parts taken from reference TRBV14 and TRBJ1-1, reads EAGVTQFPSHSVIEKGQTVTLRCDPISGHDNLYWYRRVMGKEIKFLLHFVKESKQDESGMPNNRFLAERTGGTYSTLKVQPAELEDSGVYFCASSQGLPGHWNTEAFFGQGTRLTVV.

The sample holds one count of this clone. The chain links TRBV7-6 to TRBJ2-1; D possibly corresponds to TRBD2 (6 bases). Trimming left V 5 bases short and J 6 bases short, with 14 bases between. This CDR3 is 14 amino acids long. Per the germline V gene, CDR1 is SGHVS and CDR2 is FNYEAQ. For the CDR3, the DNA is TGTGCCAGCAGCCTCGGAGGGCTTATCAATGAGCAGTTCTTC. Its protein product is CASSLGGLINEQFF.

This chain links TRBV5-5 with TRBJ2-1; 10 nucleotides line up with TRBD2. The length of the CDR3 is 16 residues. Per germline, CDR1 SGHKS and CDR2 YYEKEE (reference sequence). The trim removed 1 base at V and 9 bases at J, leaving 10 bases unmatched. The CDR3 nucleotides read TGTGCCAGCAGCTTGAGAGCGGGAGGGCAAGCCGGTGAGCAGTTCTTC. It specifies CASSLRAGGQAGEQFF.

J is TRBJ1-5 and V is TRBV10-3, with TRBD1 as a possible D gene (5 bases). CDR1 is ENHRY and CDR2 is SYGVKD in the germline V gene. V lost 0 bases and J lost 10, with 16 bases in between. This CDR3 spans 15 amino acids. As DNA, the CDR3 is TGTGCCATCAGTGAGTCGACCGGGACCGCGGGCCCCCAGCATTTT. Residues: CAISESTGTAGPQHF.

The chain has TRBV7-3 and TRBJ1-1; TRBD1 agrees at 8 bases. The junction had 5 bases not matched to a gene; V was cut back by 4 bases and J by 1 base. This CDR3 is built from 15 residues. The V gene's germline CDR1 is SGHTA and CDR2 FQGTGA. The CDR3 nucleotides are TGTGCCAGCAGCTCTTCCGGACAGGGGAACACTGAAGCTTTCTTT. Translation gives CASSSSGQGNTEAFF. The full variable domain, rest sourced from reference TRBV7-3 and TRBJ1-1, is GAGVSQTPSNKVTEKGKYVELRCDPISGHTALYWYRQSLGQGPEFLIYFQGTGAADDSGLPNDRFFAVRPEGSVSTLKIQRTERGDSAVYLCASSSSGQGNTEAFFGQGTRLTVV.

The chain links TRBV5-4 to TRBJ2-7; D may be TRBD2 (5 bases). The V end lost 5 bases, the J end lost 7 bases, and 22 bases lay between the germline ends. CDR1 and CDR2 (germline): SGHNT, YYREEE (reference sequence). CDR3 length equals 15 residues. The chain's CDR3 is CASSVKGLEKREQYF. The CDR3, as DNA: TGTGCCAGCAGTGTGAAAGGGCTGGAGAAGCGGGAGCAGTACTTC.

V is TRBV7-8 and J is TRBJ2-4; D may be TRBD1 or TRBD2 (5 bases each). Germline V gene sequence: CDR1 SGHVS, CDR2 FQNEAQ. Trimming left V 2 bases short and J 4 bases short, with 9 bases between. The CDR3 loop spans 14 amino acids. CDR3 sequence: CASSLRDGKNIQYF. CDR3 coding DNA: TGTGCCAGCAGCTTACGGGACGGGAAAAACATTCAGTACTTC.

J is TRBJ2-6 and V is TRBV7-9, with TRBD2 identical over 8 bases. The junction had 5 bases not matched to a gene; V was cut back by 4 bases and J by 0 bases. This CDR3 has 17 residues. Germline CDR1 and CDR2: SEHNR and FQNEAQ (reference sequence). CDR3 sequence: CASSWPGGDSGANVLTF. The CDR3, as DNA: TGTGCCAGCAGCTGGCCGGGGGGGGACTCTGGGGCCAACGTCCTGACTTTC.

The CDR3 reads CASSQSGSSYNEQFF. CDR3 DNA: TGTGCCAGCAGCCAAAGCGGAAGCTCCTACAATGAGCAGTTCTTC. The V call is TRBV6-1, the J call TRBJ2-1, with D maybe TRBD2 (5 bases). The CDR3 consists of 15 residues. Germline lookup yields CDR1 MNHNS and CDR2 SASEGT. V lost 6 bases, J lost 0 bases, and 12 bases lay in between.

The rearrangement uses TRBV6-6 and TRBJ1-4; D is uncertain. The V end lost 0 bases, the J end lost 6 bases, and 5 bases lay between the germline ends. Germline loops: CDR1 MNHNY, CDR2 SVGAGI (reference sequence). The CDR3 runs to 13 residues. This chain's CDR3 is CASSYSRDEKLFF. CDR3 DNA: TGTGCCAGCAGTTACTCGAGAGATGAAAAACTGTTTTTT.

The chain carries TRBV5-1 and TRBJ1-3, with D hard to call. Germline V CDR1 and CDR2: SGHRS, YFSETQ. V was shortened by 3 bases and J by 0 bases, with 13 bases between the two germline ends. The CDR3 spans 16 residues. The CDR3 reads CASSWAWGSSGNTIYF. CDR3 DNA sequence: TGCGCCAGCAGCTGGGCATGGGGAAGCTCTGGAAACACCATATATTTT. Drawing the rest from reference TRBV5-1 and TRBJ1-3, the complete variable domain is KAGVTQTPRYLIKTRGQQVTLSCSPISGHRSVSWYQQTPGQGLQFLFEYFSETQRNKGNFPGRFSGRQFSNSRSEMNVSTLELGDSALYLCASSWAWGSSGNTIYFGEGSWLTVV.